This T cell receptor (beta chain) was identified in a study of tumor-infiltrating lymphocytes in oesophageal squamous cell carcinoma. The ends were cut back, 4 bases at V and 13 bases at J, with 14 bases in the middle. In germline, CDR1 is MNHNS, CDR2 SASEGT. The CDR3 consists of 12 residues. TCRdb reprocessed the PCR reads via MiXCR and lists one record per CDR3 protein. The sample has more than 15,000 distinct CDR3 sequences, approximately 40% seen once. Many counts were recorded for this clonotype. The chain recombines TRBV6-1 with TRBJ2-4, with a tentative D call TRBD2 (6 bases). This TCR was sampled from a male donor with esophageal squamous cell carcinoma. Sequencing input: esophageal tumor tissue. CDR3 sequence: CASSVGGGEQYF. As DNA, the CDR3 is TGTGCCAGCAGTGTGGGGGGTGGGGAGCAGTACTTC.